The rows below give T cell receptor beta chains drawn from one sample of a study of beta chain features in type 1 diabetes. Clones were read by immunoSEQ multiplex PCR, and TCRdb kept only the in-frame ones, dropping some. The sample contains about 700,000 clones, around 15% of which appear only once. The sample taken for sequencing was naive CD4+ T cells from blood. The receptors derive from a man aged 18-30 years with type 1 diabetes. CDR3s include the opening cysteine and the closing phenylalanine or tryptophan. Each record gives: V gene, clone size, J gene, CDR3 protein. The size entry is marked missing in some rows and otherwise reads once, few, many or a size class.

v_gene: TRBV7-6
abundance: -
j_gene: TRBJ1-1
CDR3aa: CASSSRSTEAFF

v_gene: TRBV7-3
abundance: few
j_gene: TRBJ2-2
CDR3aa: CASGSPYTGELFF

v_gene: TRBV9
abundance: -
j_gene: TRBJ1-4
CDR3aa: CASSGDRGPEKLFF

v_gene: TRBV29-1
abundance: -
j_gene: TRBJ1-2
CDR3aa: CSVAGGWIDGYTF

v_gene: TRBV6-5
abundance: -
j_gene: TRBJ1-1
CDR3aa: CASTLKGNTEAFF

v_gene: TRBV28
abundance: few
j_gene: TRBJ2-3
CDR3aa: CASRGGTWSTDTQYF

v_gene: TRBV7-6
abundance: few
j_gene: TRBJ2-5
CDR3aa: CASSLAAETQYF

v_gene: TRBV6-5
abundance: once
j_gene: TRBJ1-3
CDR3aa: CATQDYRADTIYF

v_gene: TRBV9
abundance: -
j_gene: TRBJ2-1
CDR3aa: CASRSGGSSYNEQFF

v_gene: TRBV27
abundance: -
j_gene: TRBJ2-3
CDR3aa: CASRGVSRDTQYF

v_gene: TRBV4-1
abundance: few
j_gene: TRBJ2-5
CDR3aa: CASSQARGPRETQYF

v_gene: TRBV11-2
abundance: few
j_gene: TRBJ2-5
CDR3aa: CASSLDRGETQYF

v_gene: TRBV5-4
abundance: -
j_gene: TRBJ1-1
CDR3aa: CASSLLPGLYTEAFF

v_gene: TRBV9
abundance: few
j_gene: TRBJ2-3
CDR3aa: CASSVANSGTGTDTQYF

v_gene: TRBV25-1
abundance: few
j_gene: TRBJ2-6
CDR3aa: CASSELVSGANVLTF

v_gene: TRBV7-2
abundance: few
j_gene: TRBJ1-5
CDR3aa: CASSIQGQGNQPQHF

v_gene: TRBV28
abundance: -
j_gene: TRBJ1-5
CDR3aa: CASRGQGEQPQHF

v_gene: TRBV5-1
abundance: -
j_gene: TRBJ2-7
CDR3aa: CASSLGPTSGVLYEQYF

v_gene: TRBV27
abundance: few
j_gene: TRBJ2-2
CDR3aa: CASSMARTGGELFF

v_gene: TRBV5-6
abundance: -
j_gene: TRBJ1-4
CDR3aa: CASSFDKEGEKLFF

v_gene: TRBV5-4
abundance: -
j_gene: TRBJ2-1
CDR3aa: CASSPGTYNEQFF

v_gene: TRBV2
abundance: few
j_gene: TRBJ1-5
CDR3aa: CASKRPDQPQHF

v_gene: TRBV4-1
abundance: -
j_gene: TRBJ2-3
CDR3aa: CASSQGEGWGPPDTQYF

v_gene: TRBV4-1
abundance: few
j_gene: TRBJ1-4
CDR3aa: CASRKTGTDNEKLFF

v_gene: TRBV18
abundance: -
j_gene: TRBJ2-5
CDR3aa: CASSPRGSQETQYF

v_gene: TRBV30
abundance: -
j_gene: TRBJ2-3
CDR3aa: CAWSQGRDTQYF

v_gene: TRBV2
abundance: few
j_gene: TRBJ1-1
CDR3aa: CASSGQGPRGEAFF

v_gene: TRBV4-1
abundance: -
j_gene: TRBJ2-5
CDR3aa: CASSQVRGSGAQETQYF

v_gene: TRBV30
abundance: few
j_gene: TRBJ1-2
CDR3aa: CAWSAKTGRADYGYTF

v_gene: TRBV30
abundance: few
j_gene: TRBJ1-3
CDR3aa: CAWSPQGQTSGNTIYF

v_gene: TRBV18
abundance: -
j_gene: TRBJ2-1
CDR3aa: CASSPQRQGGNEQFF

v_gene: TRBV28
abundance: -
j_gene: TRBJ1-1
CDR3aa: CASSPRETSEAFF

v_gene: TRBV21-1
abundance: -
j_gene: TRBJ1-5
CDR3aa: CASSARLPWGNQPQHF

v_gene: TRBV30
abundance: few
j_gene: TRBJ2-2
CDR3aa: CAWSPRDSGELFF

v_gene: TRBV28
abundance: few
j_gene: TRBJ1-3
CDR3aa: CASSLDWSSGNTIYF

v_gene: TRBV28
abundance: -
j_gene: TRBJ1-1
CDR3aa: CASSLGPGRSEAFF

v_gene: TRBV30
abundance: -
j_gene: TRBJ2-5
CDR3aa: CAWTSGETQYF

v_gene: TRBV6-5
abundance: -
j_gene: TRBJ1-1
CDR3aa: CASSYGRNTEAFF

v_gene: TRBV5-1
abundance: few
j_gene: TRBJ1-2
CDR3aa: CASSLEGDYGYTF

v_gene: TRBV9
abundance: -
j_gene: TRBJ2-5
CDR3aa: CASSVEAGQETQYF

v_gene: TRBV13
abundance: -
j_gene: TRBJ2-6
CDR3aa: CASSVRGSGANVLTF

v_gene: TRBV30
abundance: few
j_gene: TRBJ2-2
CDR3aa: CAWIPKVGRNTGELFF

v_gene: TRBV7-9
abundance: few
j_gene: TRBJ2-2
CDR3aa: CASSLAQNTGELFF

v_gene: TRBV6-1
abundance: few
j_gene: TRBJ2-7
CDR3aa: CASSEEWTGSSYEQYF

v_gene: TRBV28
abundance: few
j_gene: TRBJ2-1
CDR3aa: CASIMALAGVDEQFF

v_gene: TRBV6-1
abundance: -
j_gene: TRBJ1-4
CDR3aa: CASSSPPGDEKLFF

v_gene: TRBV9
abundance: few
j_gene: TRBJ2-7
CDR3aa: CASSVDVLANEQYF

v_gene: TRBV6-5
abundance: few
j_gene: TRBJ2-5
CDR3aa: CASSNSRMVAAETQYF